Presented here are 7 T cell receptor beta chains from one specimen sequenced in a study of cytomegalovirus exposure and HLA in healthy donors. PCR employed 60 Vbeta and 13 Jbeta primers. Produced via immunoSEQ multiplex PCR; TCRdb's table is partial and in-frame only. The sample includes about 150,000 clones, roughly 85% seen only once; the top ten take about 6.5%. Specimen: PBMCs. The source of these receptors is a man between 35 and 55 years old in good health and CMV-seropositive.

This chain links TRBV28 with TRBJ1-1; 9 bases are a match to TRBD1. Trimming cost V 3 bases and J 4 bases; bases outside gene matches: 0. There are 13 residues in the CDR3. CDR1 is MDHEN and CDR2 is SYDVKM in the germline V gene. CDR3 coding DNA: TGTGCCAGCAGTTTGGACAGGGGCACTGAAGCTTTCTTT. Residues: CASSLDRGTEAFF.

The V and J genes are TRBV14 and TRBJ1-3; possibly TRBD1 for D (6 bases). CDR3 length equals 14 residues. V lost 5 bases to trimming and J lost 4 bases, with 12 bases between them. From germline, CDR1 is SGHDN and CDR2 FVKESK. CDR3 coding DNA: TGTGCCAGCAGCGCTTTCCAGGGGGGAAACACCATATATTTT. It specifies CASSAFQGGNTIYF.

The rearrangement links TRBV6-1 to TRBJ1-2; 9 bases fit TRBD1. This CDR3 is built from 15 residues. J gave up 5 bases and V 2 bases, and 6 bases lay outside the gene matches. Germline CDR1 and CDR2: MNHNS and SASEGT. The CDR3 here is CASSELQGAGYGYTF. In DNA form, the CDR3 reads TGTGCCAGCAGTGAACTACAGGGGGCCGGTTATGGCTACACCTTC.

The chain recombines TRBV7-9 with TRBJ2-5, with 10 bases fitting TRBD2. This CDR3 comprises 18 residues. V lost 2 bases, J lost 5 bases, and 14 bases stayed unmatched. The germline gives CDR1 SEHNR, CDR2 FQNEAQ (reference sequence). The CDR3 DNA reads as TGTGCCAGCAGCTTAAATAACGTTCAGCGGGAGGGAAAGGAGACCCAGTACTTC. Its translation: CASSLNNVQREGKETQYF.

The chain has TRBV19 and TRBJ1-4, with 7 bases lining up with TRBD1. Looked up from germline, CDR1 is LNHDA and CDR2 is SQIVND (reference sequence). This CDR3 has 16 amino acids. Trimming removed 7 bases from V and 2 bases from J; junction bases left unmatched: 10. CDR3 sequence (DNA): TGTGCCAGTAAGATCTCAGGGGGGAGGACTAATGAAAAACTGTTTTTT. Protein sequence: CASKISGGRTNEKLFF. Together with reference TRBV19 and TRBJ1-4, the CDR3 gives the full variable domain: DGGITQSPKYLFRKEGQNVTLSCEQNLNHDAMYWYRQDPGQGLRLIYYSQIVNDFQKGDIAEGYSVSREKKESFPLTVTSAQKNPTAFYLCASKISGGRTNEKLFFGSGTQLSVL.

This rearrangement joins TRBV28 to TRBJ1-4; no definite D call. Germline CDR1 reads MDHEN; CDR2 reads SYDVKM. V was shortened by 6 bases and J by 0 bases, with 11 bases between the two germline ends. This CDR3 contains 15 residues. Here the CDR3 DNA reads TGTGCCAGCAGCAAAAACAGTGCAACTAATGAAAAACTGTTTTTT. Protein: CASSKNSATNEKLFF.

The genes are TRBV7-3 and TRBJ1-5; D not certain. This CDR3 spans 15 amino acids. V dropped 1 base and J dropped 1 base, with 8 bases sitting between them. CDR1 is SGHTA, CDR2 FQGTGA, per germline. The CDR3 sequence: CASSLRAGSNQPQHF. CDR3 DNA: TGTGCCAGCAGCTTAAGGGCGGGAAGCAATCAGCCCCAGCATTTT.